The following is a T cell receptor (beta chain) sequence with its context. Antigen specificity is unknown. TCRdb passed the RT-PCR reads through MiXCR, listing each CDR3 protein once. The table has around 580,000 distinct CDR3 sequences, around 15% seen once; the top ten hold over 8.5%. The data are from a study of response to subunit inactivated influenza vaccine. The study's findings and limits: Authors suggested that a seasonal influenza vaccination recruits few new T cells each time.

This CDR3 has 16 residues. CDR1 and CDR2 from the germline V gene are LGHDT and YNNKEL (reference sequence). V was shortened by 0 bases and J by 7 bases, with 15 bases between the two germline ends. Here the sequenced sample was PBMCs from blood, taken approximately 12 days after vaccination. The chain employs TRBV3-1 and TRBJ1-4; D call uncertain. The TCR sequence derives from a man aged 45-60 years who received an inactivated influenza vaccine. The DNA for the CDR3 is TGTGCCAGCAGCCAAGATGTGCAGGTTAAGGGTGAAAAACTGTTTTTT. Residues: CASSQDVQVKGEKLFF.